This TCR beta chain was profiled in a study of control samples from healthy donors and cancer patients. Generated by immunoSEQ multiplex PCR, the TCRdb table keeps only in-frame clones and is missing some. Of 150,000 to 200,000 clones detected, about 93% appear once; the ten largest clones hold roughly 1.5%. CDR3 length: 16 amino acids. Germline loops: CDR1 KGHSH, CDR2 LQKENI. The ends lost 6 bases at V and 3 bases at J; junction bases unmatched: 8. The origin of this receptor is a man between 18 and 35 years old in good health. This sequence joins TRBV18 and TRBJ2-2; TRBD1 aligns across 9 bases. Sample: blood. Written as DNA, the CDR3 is TGTGCCAGCTCCTCCGGGACAGGGTTCGACACCGGGGAGCTGTTTTTT. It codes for CASSSGTGFDTGELFF.